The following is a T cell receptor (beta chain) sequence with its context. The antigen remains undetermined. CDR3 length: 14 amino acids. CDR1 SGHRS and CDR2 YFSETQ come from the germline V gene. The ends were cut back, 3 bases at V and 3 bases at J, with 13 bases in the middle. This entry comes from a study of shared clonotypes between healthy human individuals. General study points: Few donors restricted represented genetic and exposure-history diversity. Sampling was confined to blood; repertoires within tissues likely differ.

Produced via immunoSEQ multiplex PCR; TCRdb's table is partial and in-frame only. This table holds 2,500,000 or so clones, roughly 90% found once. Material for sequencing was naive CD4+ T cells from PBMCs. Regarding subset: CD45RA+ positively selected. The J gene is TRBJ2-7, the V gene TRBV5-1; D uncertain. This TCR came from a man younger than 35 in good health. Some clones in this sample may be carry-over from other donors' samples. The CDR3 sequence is CASSSQRPNYEQYF. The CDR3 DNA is TGCGCCAGCAGCTCACAAAGACCGAACTACGAGCAGTACTTC.